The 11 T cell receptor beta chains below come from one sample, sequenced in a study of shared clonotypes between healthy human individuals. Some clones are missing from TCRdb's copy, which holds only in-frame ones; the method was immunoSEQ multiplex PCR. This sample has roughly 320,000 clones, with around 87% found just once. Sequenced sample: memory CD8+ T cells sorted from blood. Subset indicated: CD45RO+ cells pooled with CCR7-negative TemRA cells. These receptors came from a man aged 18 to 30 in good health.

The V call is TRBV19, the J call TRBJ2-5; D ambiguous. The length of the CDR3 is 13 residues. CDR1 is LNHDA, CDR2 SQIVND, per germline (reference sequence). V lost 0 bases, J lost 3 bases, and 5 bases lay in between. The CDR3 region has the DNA TGTGCCAGTAGTATAGATCCAGAAGAGACCCAGTACTTC. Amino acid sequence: CASSIDPEETQYF.

The CDR3 loop reads CATSPHRGYEQYF. CDR3 nucleotides: TGTGCCACCAGCCCCCACCGGGGTTACGAGCAGTACTTC. This chain links TRBV15 with TRBJ2-7; D may be TRBD2 (5 bases). The germline CDR1 and CDR2 sequences are LNHNV and YYDKDF (reference sequence). V shed 5 bases and J shed 4 bases, with 12 bases lying between them. The CDR3 has 13 residues.

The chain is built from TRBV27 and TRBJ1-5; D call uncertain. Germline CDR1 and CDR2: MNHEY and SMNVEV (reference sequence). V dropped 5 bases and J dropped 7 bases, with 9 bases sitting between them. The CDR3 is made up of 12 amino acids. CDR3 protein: CASSRGSQPQHF. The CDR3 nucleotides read TGTGCCAGCAGTCGTGGGAGCCAGCCCCAGCATTTT.

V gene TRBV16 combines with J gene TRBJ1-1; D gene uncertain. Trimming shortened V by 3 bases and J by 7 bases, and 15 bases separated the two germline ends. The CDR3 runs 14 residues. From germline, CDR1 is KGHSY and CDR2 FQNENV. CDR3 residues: CASSHVNGPDEAFF. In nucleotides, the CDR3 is TGTGCCAGCAGCCATGTTAATGGGCCCGATGAAGCTTTCTTT.

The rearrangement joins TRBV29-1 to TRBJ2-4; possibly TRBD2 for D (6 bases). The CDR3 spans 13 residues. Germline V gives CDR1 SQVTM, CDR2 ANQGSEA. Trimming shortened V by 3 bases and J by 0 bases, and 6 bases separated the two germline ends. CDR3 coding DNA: TGCAGCGTTGACGGGGGAGCCAAAAACATTCAGTACTTC. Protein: CSVDGGAKNIQYF.

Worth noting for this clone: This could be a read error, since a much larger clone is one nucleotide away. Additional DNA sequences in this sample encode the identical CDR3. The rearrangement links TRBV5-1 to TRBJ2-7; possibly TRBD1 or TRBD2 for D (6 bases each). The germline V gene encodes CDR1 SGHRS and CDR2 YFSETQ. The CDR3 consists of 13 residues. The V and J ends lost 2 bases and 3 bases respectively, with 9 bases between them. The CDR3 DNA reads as TGCGCCAGCAGCTTCGGGGGCAGCTACGAGCAGTACTTC. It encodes CASSFGGSYEQYF.

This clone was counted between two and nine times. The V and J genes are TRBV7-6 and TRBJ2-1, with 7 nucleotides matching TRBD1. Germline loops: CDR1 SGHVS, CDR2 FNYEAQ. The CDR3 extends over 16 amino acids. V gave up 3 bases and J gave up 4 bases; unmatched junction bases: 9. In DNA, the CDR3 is TGTGCCAGCAGCTTGATAGCCGGGACAGATTACAATGAGCAGTTCTTC. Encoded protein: CASSLIAGTDYNEQFF.

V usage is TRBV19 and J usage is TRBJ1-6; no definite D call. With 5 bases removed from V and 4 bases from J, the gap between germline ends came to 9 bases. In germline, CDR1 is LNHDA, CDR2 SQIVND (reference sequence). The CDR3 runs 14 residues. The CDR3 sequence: CASSEYGYNSPLHF. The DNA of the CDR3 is TGTGCCAGTAGTGAATACGGATATAATTCACCCCTCCACTTT.

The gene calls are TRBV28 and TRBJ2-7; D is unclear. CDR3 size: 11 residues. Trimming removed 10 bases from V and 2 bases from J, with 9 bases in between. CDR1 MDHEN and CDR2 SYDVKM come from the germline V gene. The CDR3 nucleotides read TGTGCCAACCCGTGGACCTACGAGCAGTACTTC. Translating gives CANPWTYEQYF.

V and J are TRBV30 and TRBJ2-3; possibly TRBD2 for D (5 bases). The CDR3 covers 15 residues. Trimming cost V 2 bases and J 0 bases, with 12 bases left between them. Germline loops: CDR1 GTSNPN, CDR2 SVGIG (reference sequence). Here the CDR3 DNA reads TGTGCCTGGAGTCCCCGGGGTTCTAGCACAGATACGCAGTATTTT. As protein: CAWSPRGSSTDTQYF.

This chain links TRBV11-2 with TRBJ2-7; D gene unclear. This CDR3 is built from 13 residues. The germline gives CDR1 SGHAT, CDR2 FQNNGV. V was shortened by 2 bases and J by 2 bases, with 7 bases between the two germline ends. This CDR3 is CASSLFWTYEQYF. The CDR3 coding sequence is TGTGCCAGCAGCTTATTCTGGACCTACGAGCAGTACTTC.